Reported below is one T cell receptor (beta chain). A far larger clone is only one base removed, so a read error is likely. These data come from a study of kidney transplant recipient with SARS-CoV-2 infection. TCRdb reprocessed the reads with MiXCR, giving one entry per CDR3 protein. This sample carries 250,000 or so distinct CDR3 sequences, roughly 26% of them seen once, and the ten largest clones take around 7.8%. This material consisted of a blood sample, taken at baseline and around day 110 from a kidney transplant recipient. The TCR comes from a young adult male patient who had COVID-19 and was a kidney transplant recipient. Some of the T cells may derive from the graft donor.

The CDR3 loop reads CASSLESTYEQYF. The DNA of the CDR3 is TGCGCCAGCAGCTTGGAAAGTACCTACGAGCAGTACTTC. This chain connects TRBV5-1 to TRBJ2-7; D gene unclear. V was clipped by 0 bases and J by 2 bases, with 6 bases between them. Per the germline V gene, CDR1 is SGHRS and CDR2 is YFSETQ. This CDR3 is 13 amino acids long.